This T cell receptor beta chain was captured in a study of shared clonotypes between healthy human individuals. Findings and limits, study-wide: Richness estimates generally favored naive over memory subsets.

Points on this clone: Antigen unknown.

The protocol was immunoSEQ multiplex PCR, while the TCRdb copy is restricted to in-frame clones and leaves out a portion. There are about 590,000 clones in the sample; roughly 95% occur only once, and 0.095% to 0.12% lies in the top ten. CD45RO-negative CD8 cells positively selected for CCR7 made up the naive population, which excluded terminally differentiated effector memory CD45RA+ cells. The germline V and J ends were trimmed by 2 bases and 0 bases, with 5 bases remaining between them. From germline, CDR1 is MDHEN and CDR2 SYDVKM. The CDR3 contains 14 residues. The V call is TRBV28, the J call TRBJ1-5, with a possible D match to TRBD1 (5 bases). The TCR was taken from a woman aged 30 to 39 in good health. The sample taken for sequencing was naive CD8+ T cells sorted from blood. CDR3 protein: CASSLRGSNQPQHF. CDR3 DNA sequence: TGTGCCAGCAGTTTAAGGGGTAGCAATCAGCCCCAGCATTTT. Drawing the rest from reference TRBV28 and TRBJ1-5, the complete variable domain is DVKVTQSSRYLVKRTGEKVFLECVQDMDHENMFWYRQDPGLGLRLIYFSYDVKMKEKGDIPEGYSVSREKKERFSLILESASTNQTSMYLCASSLRGSNQPQHFGDGTRLSIL.